This TCR beta chain is drawn from a study of blood T cell repertoires in COVID-19. On the study more broadly: Spain, Italy and the United States supplied samples that represented acute and convalescent COVID-19. Sample material is recorded as cDNA or gDNA derived from T cells, B-cell-depleted T cells, or PBMCs.

The CDR3 length is 17 residues. Original processing notes: Reference gene primer amplification in the assay estimated nucleated cell counts. Sequencing was performed with immunoSEQ multiplex PCR; in TCRdb, only in-frame clones are kept and a portion is missing. That table supplies the V and J calls and clone size; D and trimming were determined from the DNA. The repertoire holds 200,000 to 300,000 clones, roughly 80% seen once, with 3.4% in the top ten. This TCR derives from a young woman with acute or convalescent COVID-19. This sequence joins TRBV21-1 and TRBJ2-1; the D segment call TRBD2 is taken from the table without a DNA check. TRBV21-1 is assigned pseudogene status. Sequenced: peripheral blood. The CDR3 DNA follows: TGTGCCAGCAGCAAAGTGGGTAGCGGGGGCTCCTACAATGAGCAGTTCTTC. Translated, it gives CASSKVGSGGSYNEQFF.